The entry below gives a single T cell receptor (beta chain) sequence along with its context. Profiled with immunoSEQ multiplex PCR; TCRdb holds only in-frame clones, not every one. The table records more than 4,000 clones, roughly 84% of them present only once. Germline loops: CDR1 MNHEY, CDR2 SMNVEV (reference sequence). Trimming cost V 5 bases and J 1 base, with 11 bases left between them. CDR3 length: 14 amino acids. These data belong to a study of T cells in lung cancer brain metastases. This receptor was obtained from a woman aged 50 to 65 with non-small cell lung cancer. The chain uses TRBV27 and TRBJ1-1; the D gene is possibly TRBD1 (5 bases). Sequences were obtained from tumor tissue from the primary lung tumor. CDR3 residues: CASSRREENTEAFF. The DNA of the CDR3 is TGTGCCAGCAGTCGCAGGGAAGAGAACACTGAAGCTTTCTTT.